This record looks at one T cell receptor beta chain sequence and its context. CDR1 and CDR2 from the germline V gene are LGHDT and YNNKEL (reference sequence). The V gene end was trimmed by 1 base and the J gene end by 2 bases; junction bases not matched to a gene: 5. This CDR3 region has 16 residues. Original methodology: Amplification with reference gene primers provided the estimates of nucleated cell counts. Clones were read by immunoSEQ multiplex PCR, and TCRdb kept only the in-frame ones, dropping some. D and trimming were read from the DNA, whereas the V and J calls and clone size are those reported in that table. The data show tens of thousands of clones, with more than 85% seen just once and 13% held by the top ten. This entry is derived from a study of blood T cell repertoires in COVID-19. Study details: Samples representing acute and convalescent COVID-19 were sourced from the United States, Italy and Spain. From T cells, B-cell-depleted T cells, or PBMCs came the material, which was cDNA or gDNA.

V usage is TRBV3-1 (or the pseudogene TRBV3-2) and J usage is TRBJ2-1; 7 bases align to TRBD1. Specimen: peripheral blood. The clonotype was recovered from a human donor with active COVID-19. The donor label of this sample is uncertain. CDR3 region: CASSQGPRGTYNEQFF. CDR3 DNA: TGTGCCAGCAGCCAAGGCCCCAGGGGGACCTACAATGAGCAGTTCTTC.